This TCR beta chain was captured in a study of blood T cell repertoires in COVID-19. Sequenced by immunoSEQ multiplex PCR; TCRdb stores in-frame clones only, minus some. The sample consists of about 170,000 clones, about 80% of them appearing once. This CDR3 comprises 14 residues. Germline V gene data show CDR1 as KGHSH and CDR2 as LQKENI. The J segment lost 4 bases and the V segment lost 3 bases, leaving 2 bases of the junction unmatched. The clonotype comes from an elderly woman with acute or convalescent COVID-19. Sample: peripheral blood. The J gene is TRBJ1-2, the V gene TRBV18; 10 nucleotides align to TRBD1. CDR3 sequence reads: CASSPRQGAYGYTF. In DNA form, the CDR3 reads TGTGCCAGCTCACCCCGACAGGGGGCCTATGGCTACACCTTC. The entire variable domain, with the rest obtained from reference TRBV18 and TRBJ1-2, is as follows: NAGVMQNPRHLVRRRGQEARLRCSPMKGHSHVYWYRQLPEEGLKFMVYLQKENIIDESGMPKERFSAEFPKEGPSILRIQQVVRGDSAAYFCASSPRQGAYGYTFGSGTRLTVV.